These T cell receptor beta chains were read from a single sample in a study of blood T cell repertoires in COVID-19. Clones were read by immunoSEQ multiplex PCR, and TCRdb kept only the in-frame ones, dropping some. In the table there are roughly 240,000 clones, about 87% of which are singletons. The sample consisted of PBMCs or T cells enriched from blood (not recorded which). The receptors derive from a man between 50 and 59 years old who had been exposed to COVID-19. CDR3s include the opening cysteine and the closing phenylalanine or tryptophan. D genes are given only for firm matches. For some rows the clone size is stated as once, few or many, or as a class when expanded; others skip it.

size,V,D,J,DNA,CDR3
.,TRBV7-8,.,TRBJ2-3,TGTGCCAGCAGCTTTCGGGTTAGCACAGATACGCAGTATTTT,CASSFRVSTDTQYF
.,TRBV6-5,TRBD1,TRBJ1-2,TGTGCCAGCAATTATTCCCCTGAGACAGGGGATTATGGCTACACCTTC,CASNYSPETGDYGYTF
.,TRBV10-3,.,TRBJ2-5,TGTGCCATCAAGGAAATCCGGGACATCTTTGAGACCCAGTACTTC,CAIKEIRDIFETQYF
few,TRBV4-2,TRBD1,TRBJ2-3,TGTGCCAGCAGCCAAATGGACAGGGATCTGGGAGATACGCAGTATTTT,CASSQMDRDLGDTQYF
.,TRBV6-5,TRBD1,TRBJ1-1,TGTGCCAGCAGTTACACTGGCCAGGGGGGCACTGAAGCTTTCTTT,CASSYTGQGGTEAFF
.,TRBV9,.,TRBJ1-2,TGTGCCAGCAGTGCAGAAAACTATGGCTACACCTTC,CASSAENYGYTF
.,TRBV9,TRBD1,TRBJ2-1,TGTGCCAGCAGCGTAGCGGCAGGGGGTTCCTACAATGAGCAGTTCTTC,CASSVAAGGSYNEQFF
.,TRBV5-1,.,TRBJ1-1,TGCGCCAGCAGCTTGTCCCAGGGGAACATGAACACTGAAGCTTTCTTT,CASSLSQGNMNTEAFF
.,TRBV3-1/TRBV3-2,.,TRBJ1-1,TGTGCCAGCAGCCAAGTAGTTAGTAGCGGTGAAGCTTTCTTT,CASSQVVSSGEAFF
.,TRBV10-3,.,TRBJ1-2,TGTGCCATCAGTGAGTCTTTGGACAGTAACTATGGCTACACCTTC,CAISESLDSNYGYTF
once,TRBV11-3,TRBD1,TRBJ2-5,TGTGCCAGCAGCTTAGCCGGACAGGGGGAAGAGACCCAGTACTTC,CASSLAGQGEETQYF
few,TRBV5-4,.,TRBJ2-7,TGTGCCAGCAGCCCGGCGGGTACCTACGAGCAGTACTTC,CASSPAGTYEQYF
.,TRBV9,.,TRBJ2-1,TGTGCCAGCAGCCCAGGTCCCTTGGATGAGCAGTTCTTC,CASSPGPLDEQFF
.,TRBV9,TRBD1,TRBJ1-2,TGTGCCAGCAGCGCTACCGGGACAGGACGGATCTATGGCTACACCTTC,CASSATGTGRIYGYTF
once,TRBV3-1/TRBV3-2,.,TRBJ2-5,TGTGCCAGCAGCCTCTCAGACTGGAACCAAGAGACCCAGTACTTC,CASSLSDWNQETQYF
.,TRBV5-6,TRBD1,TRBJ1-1,TGTGCCAGCAGCTCCCCCGTAGACAGGGGGGAAGCTTTCTTT,CASSSPVDRGEAFF
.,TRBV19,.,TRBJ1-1,TGTGCCAGTAGTGCGTGGTCTCGCACTGAAGCTTTCTTT,CASSAWSRTEAFF
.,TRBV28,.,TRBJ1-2,TGTGCCAGCAGGCTCGTAGACAGAAGCTATGGCTACACCTTC,CASRLVDRSYGYTF
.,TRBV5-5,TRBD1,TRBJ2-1,TGTGCCAGCAGTCGAACCGGGACAGGGTTCAATGAGCAGTTCTTC,CASSRTGTGFNEQFF
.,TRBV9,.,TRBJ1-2,TGTGCCAGCAGCGTACGGAGCGGCAGGACTCCTTCTGCGGGCTATGGCTACACCTTC,CASSVRSGRTPSAGYGYTF
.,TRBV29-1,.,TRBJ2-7,TGCAGCGTTGATGCAGGGCACTACGAGCAGTACTTC,CSVDAGHYEQYF
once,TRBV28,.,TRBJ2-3,TGTGCCAGCAGTTTCTGGGGCGCAGCAGATACGCAGTATTTT,CASSFWGAADTQYF
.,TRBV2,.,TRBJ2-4,TGTGCCAGCATACTCGGGACTGCTTTAAACATTCAGTACTTC,CASILGTALNIQYF
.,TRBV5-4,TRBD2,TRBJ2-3,TGTGCCAGCAGCTCCCAAACTAGCGCGACAGATACGCAGTATTTT,CASSSQTSATDTQYF
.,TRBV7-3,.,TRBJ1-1,TGTGCCAGCAGCTTATCAGGGAAGTTTGGTCCTGAAGCTTTCTTT,CASSLSGKFGPEAFF
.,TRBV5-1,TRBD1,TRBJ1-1,TGCGCCAGCAGTTCGACAGGGCCGAACACTGAAGCTTTCTTT,CASSSTGPNTEAFF
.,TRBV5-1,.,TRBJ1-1,TGCGCCAGCAGCTTGGATACTATTGGGTTTGAAGCTTTCTTT,CASSLDTIGFEAFF
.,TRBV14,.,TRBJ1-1,TGTGCCAGCAGCCAAGATCAACTCCTGACTGAAGCTTTCTTT,CASSQDQLLTEAFF
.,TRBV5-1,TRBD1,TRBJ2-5,TGCGCCAGCAGGGGCGGGACAGGGGAGCAAGAGACCCAGTACTTC,CASRGGTGEQETQYF
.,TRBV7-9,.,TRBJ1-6,TGTGCCAGCAGTTTGAGGATGAATTCACCCCTCCACTTT,CASSLRMNSPLHF
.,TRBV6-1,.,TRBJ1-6,TGTGCCAGCAGTGAAGTCGGAGGTTGGGGACCCCTCCACTTT,CASSEVGGWGPLHF
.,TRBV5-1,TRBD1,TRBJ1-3,TGCGCCAGCAGCTCGGGACAGTCGGGTGGAAACACCATATATTTT,CASSSGQSGGNTIYF